This T cell receptor (beta chain) was found in a study of T-cell reconstitution after alpha-beta-depleted transplantation in children. Notes on the study in general: Among T cells one year after transplant, newly produced cells accounted for most counts and diversity. For some patients, TCRbeta diversity was high at day 60 because of recipient T cells and thymic progenitors that survived.

This clonotype was counted only a few times. Its antigen is still unknown. Preparation of the TCRbeta library was carried out with unique molecular identifiers. TCRdb reprocessed the PCR reads via MiXCR and lists one record per CDR3 protein. This sample has approximately 430,000 distinct CDR3 sequences; around 15% occur once, and the top ten carry approximately 29%. The sample was PBMCs, mostly from graft donor cells, taken 360 days after TCRalphabeta/CD19-depleted stem cell transplant. This receptor was taken from a boy under two years old who had a stem cell transplant for Wiskott-Aldrich syndrome, so the T cells may come from the graft donor.

CDR3 sequence: CASSVPGTPFNEQFF. In nucleotides, the CDR3 is TGTGCCAGCAGTGTGCCCGGGACCCCGTTCAATGAGCAGTTCTTC. V usage is TRBV12-3 or TRBV12-4 and J usage is TRBJ2-1, with D perhaps TRBD1 or TRBD2 (5 bases each). V lost 5 bases and J 6 bases, leaving 17 bases between the germline ends. This CDR3 is built from 15 residues.